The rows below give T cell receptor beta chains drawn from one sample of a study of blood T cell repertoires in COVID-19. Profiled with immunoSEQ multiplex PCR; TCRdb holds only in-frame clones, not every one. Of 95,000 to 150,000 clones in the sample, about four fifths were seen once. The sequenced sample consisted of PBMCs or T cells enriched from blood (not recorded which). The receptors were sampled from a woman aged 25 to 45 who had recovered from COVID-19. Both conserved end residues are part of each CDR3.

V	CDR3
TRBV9	CASSPRASGRMGEQFF
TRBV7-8	CASSFPQGQRRGVGYTF
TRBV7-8	CASREGGGQKPQHF
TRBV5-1	CASRTDSPNSYEQYF
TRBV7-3	CASSNRPGTEAFF
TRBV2	CASNRLAGAGADTQYF
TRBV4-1	CASSHQGLATVYEQYF
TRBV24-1	CATSDLKGTSANEQFF
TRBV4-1	CASSRANSNQPQHF
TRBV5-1	CASRLDVTSTDTQYF
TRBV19	CASSHFATGQPQHF
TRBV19	CASSMVSRGTDTQYF
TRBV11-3	CASSLDRATDTQYF
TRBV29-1	CSVGSGRSYEQYF
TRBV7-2	CASSWEVGGSGTDTQYF
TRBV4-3	CASSLHRGNSYEQYF
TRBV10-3	CAISGDYGGLGNTIYF
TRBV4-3	CASSQDRGRTGELFF
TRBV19	CASTWTSGSTDTQYF
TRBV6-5	CASSFLTGFRVTEAFF
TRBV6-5	CATAYNQPQHF
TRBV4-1	CASSRLGLGGEVWETQYF
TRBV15	CATSGSSYNEQFF